This T cell receptor (beta chain) was captured in a study of CD4 T cells in relation to SARS-CoV-2 and coronaviruses. Broader study findings: Samples before the pandemic and after infection were not matched within any donor.

As regards this clone: The antigen is undetermined.

CD4+ T cells from unexposed donors were obtained before the COVID-19 pandemic (2011-2018). The cells were cultured for 9 to 11 days before CD4+ T cells were isolated. Testing used SARS-CoV-2 S/N and four cold-coronavirus spikes on unexposed-donor CD4+ T cells, cells permitting. The method was immunoSEQ multiplex PCR; TCRdb's version includes in-frame clones alone and lacks a portion of them. The table lists 15,000 or so clones, around 80% of them singletons. CDR3 length: 17 amino acids. Germline V lookup: CDR1 MNHNY, CDR2 SVGAGI (reference sequence). After removal of 5 bases from V and 2 bases from J, the junction contained 9 bases not matched to a gene.

The rearrangement links TRBV6-6 to TRBJ2-7, with TRBD2 matching over 13 bases. This TCR came from a human donor in good health. What was sequenced was CD4+ T cells from PBMCs, cultured in vitro. CDR3 coding DNA: TGTGCCAGCAGTCGATCCCCTACTAGCGGGGGGGCCTACGAGCAGTACTTC. Translating gives CASSRSPTSGGAYEQYF.